The TCR beta chain described here comes from a study of cytomegalovirus exposure and HLA in healthy donors (dated by TCRdb to between 2016 and 2019). The study in broad terms: According to an earlier analysis of 550 to 700 of the donors, about 190 million T cells yielded roughly 110 million unique TCR beta sequences and around 280 Gb of sequence data. On average, around 240,000 unique TCR beta nucleotide sequences were sequenced per donor among a few hundred genotyped donors of the cohort, with roughly 18% of those sequences being non-productive. Using immunosequencing, the study profiled T cell repertoires from about 610 subjects and related those repertoires to cytomegalovirus serostatus. A later analysis re-analyzed previously published TCR beta repertoires from about 600 donors and added high-resolution HLA genotyping to study TCR occurrence patterns. Approximately 310 gigabases of sequencing data and approximately 85 million unique TCR sequences were included in an early release covering around 650 HLA-typed donors. In an earlier analysis of 587 of the donors, high-throughput TCR beta sequencing was used to judge whether each TCR beta V gene segment behaved as functional or pseudogenic. Alongside the repertoire data, information on donor age, sex, ethnicity and CMV serostatus was compiled. The later analysis used no new phenotypic data to find candidate immune exposures, relying instead on TCR beta sequences and their occurrence across donors. The study aimed to test whether signatures of past pathogen exposure could be identified by cataloging public T cell receptors. Because of strong linkage in the cohort, a few DR-DQ haplotypes were treated as single units for association and clustering. The study combined high-throughput TCR immunosequencing, statistical association of individual TCRs with disease status, and machine learning to predict cytomegalovirus infection status. Both class I and class II loci were covered by HLA typing, at four-digit resolution. Every repertoire in the discovery cohort had been generated on one and the same sequencing platform. In a later genetic analysis, genome-wide SNP genotypes for about 65% of the 666 donors were used, and that subset was treated as a discovery cohort. Besides the first cohort of around 670 subjects, a separate validation cohort made up of roughly 120 different subjects was used. Typing coverage varied by locus: roughly 620-630 donors for A, B, C, DRB1 and DQB1; roughly 510 for DQA1; 606 for DPA1; roughly 450 for DPB1. The genetic ancestry cluster associated with self-reported Caucasian donors included around 76% of the approximately 400 genotyped donors.

Reading from cysteine to phenylalanine, the CDR3 counts 15 amino acids. Just the 45-base CDR3 DNA is kept, in frame starting at base 1. The germline V gene supplies CDR1 SGHRS and CDR2 YFSETQ. V lost 1 base and J lost 5 bases, and the count of bases not matched to a germline gene is 3. Beyond this particular receptor, the publication reports: Linkage disequilibrium might explain the correlated functional status among segregating V segments, but an unknown experimental factor could not be ruled out. When HLA alleles, especially DR and DQ, strongly co-occurred, attributing TCR associations to individual alleles was difficult. The study gave a list of over 150 TCR beta chains associated with cytomegalovirus. According to a later genetic analysis, donors in an Asian-associated ancestry cluster had fewer N-insertions in productive TCRs than the approximately 690-donor mean. An association between a missense DCLRE1C variant and V-gene and J-gene trimming of TCR beta chains was found in a later genetic analysis and replicated in an independent cohort. According to the authors, the approach could potentially be generalized to other disease states and immunological phenotypes. Specific HLA alleles were associated with around 18,000 TCR beta sequences at a false discovery rate of 0.05 in a later analysis. A cluster of highly shared sequence variants was judged likely to be a technical artifact of the sequencing pipeline. The only immune exposure information available for the cohort was CMV serostatus. Compared with equally common non-associated chains, HLA-associated TCR beta chains in a later analysis were more clonally expanded and had lower generation probabilities. HLA typing was unavailable for some donors at each locus, so association tests used only the typed subset. The classifier was reported to diagnose cytomegalovirus status with high specificity and sensitivity in both the original cohort and the validation cohort. In a later analysis, several top co-occurrence clusters were reported to appear linked to parvovirus B19, influenza, CMV and Epstein-Barr virus. A further reported finding was that TCR beta sequences accurately predicted the HLA-A and HLA-B alleles for most subjects in the first cohort. Presence/absence analyses assumed roughly uniform sequencing depth across donors, an assumption that may not hold. A few of the identified cytomegalovirus-associated TCR beta chains were confirmed in vitro to be specific for cytomegalovirus antigens. The 87-base-pair reads could not distinguish some IMGT-functional V segments, including TRBV6-2 and TRBV6-3, so those segments were excluded. In a later analysis, TCR association rates were found to vary across HLA loci, with the most associated TCRs seen for DRB1 alleles and the fewest for HLA-C alleles. About 17 rarely observed V segments, including chromosome 9 orphons, were excluded from the earlier analysis of approximately 500 of the donors because counts were too low. In this cohort, only TCR beta chains were sequenced, and detectable features were limited by the absence of alpha or paired-chain data. In an earlier analysis of approximately 600 of the donors, most TCR beta V segments were observed in productive rearrangements about 90% or about 30% of the time, broadly matching IMGT annotations. Most TCR sequences were seen in very few donors, while some public TCRs were found in many individuals. In a later analysis, most CMV-associated TCR beta chains were found to appear HLA-restricted, with HLA associations seemingly driven largely by CMV exposure.

Of note for this clone: No antigen is known for it. There are no base qualities to consult, and no much larger clone falls within one base.

The cohort consisted of 666 healthy bone marrow donors. Cohort members were all nominally healthy when sampled, although unrecorded immune exposures were likely present. The donor was CMV seropositive and belonged to the group of around 300 seropositive cohort members. A peripheral blood sample was provided by each donor, and peripheral blood mononuclear cells were used for TCR beta sequencing. The Qiagen DNeasy Blood Extraction Kit was used to extract genomic DNA from the blood cell samples. Library preparation employed the immunoSEQ multiplex PCR assay. For the multiplex PCR, a mixture combining 60 forward primers for TCR Vbeta segments and 13 reverse primers for TCR Jbeta segments was used. The CDR3 region of rearranged TCR beta genes was amplified from genomic DNA with a multiplex PCR assay. The amplified TCR beta libraries were sequenced on the Illumina HiSeq System as 87-base-pair reads. In the original analysis: A later analysis tallied approximately 87 million unique TCR beta chains across the approximately 670 repertoires, and some 10 million of those chains were shared by two or more donors. A nearest-neighbor algorithm error-corrected the raw reads and collapsed the reads into unique sequences, merging closely related sequences to remove PCR and sequencing errors. CDR3 sequences were aligned to IMGT reference sequences to assign V, D and J gene segments. Each retained sequence needed at least a six-nucleotide match to both a V gene segment and a J gene segment. Rearrangements were classified as productive when the CDR3 lacked stop codons and remained in frame with V and J, and all other rearrangements were classified as non-productive. Following IMGT convention, CDR3 was defined as the stretch from the second conserved V-encoded cysteine to the conserved J-encoded phenylalanine. The earlier analysis of fewer than 750 of the donors excluded sequences that lacked an unambiguous match to a single V gene segment. An earlier analysis of roughly 590 of the donors called V segments functional above 56.7% productive rearrangements and segregating when the between-donor standard deviation exceeded 5%. To diagnose cytomegalovirus status from the catalog of TCR beta chain sequences, a statistical classification framework was built. In a later analysis, V and J genes were assigned by comparing TCR nucleotide sequences against IMGT/GENE-DB human TR gene sequences. The TCRdist pipeline was used in a later analysis to assign CDR3 sequences and most-parsimonious VDJ recombination scenarios. A later analysis defined each TCR beta chain by its CDR3 amino acid sequence plus V-gene family, and excluded reads lacking a unique V-gene family. To address suspected cross-contamination and a sequencing artifact, a later analysis removed 592 highly shared, low-generation-probability nucleotide sequences. For each public chain, a later analysis derived a clonal expansion index from normalized ranks of inferred template counts within each repertoire. In a later analysis, generation probabilities were computed with a VDJ recombination model fitted to out-of-frame rearrangements, and the resulting probabilities were checked against IGoR. Hypergeometric tests were used in a later analysis to score TCR-TCR, TCR-HLA and TCR-CMV co-occurrence, with a repertoire-size bias correction applied to the TCR pairs. To estimate false discovery rates, a later analysis permuted the HLA or CMV assignments 20 times. In a later analysis, co-occurring TCRs were grouped using DBSCAN, and TCRdist sequence similarity was added for clustering within HLA-allele-positive subsets. Co-occurrence clustering excluded repertoires with fewer than 30,000 or more than 120,000 public chains, plus five with anomalous nucleotide sharing. The table comes from immuneACCESS by way of TCRdb, which keeps in-frame sequences with V and J called. Part of the clones is missing from these tables; in studies checked, under half for an unresolved V gene and the rest for unknown reasons. That table supplies the V and J calls and clone size; D and trimming were determined from the DNA. The sample records hundreds of thousands of clones, roughly 80% of which are singletons. Jointly, the top ten make up approximately 6.5% of the sample.

This chain is built from TRBV5-1 and TRBJ2-1; a stretch of 10 junction bases matches TRBD2. The sequence came from a man aged 40-49 years in good health and CMV-seropositive. The source material was PBMCs. Here is the DNA: TGCGCCAGCAGCTTGTACACTAGCGGGGACAATGAGCAGTTCTTC. Translated, this gives CASSLYTSGDNEQFF.